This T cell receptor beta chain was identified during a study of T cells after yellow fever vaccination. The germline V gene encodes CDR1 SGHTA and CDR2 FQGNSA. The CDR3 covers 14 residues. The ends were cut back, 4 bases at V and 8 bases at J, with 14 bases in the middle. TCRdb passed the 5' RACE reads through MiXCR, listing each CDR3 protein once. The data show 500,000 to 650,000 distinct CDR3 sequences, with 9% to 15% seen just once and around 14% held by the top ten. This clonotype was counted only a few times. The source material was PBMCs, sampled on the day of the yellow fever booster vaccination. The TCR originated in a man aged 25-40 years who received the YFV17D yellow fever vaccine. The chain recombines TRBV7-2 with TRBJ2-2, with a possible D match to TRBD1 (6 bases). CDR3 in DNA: TGTGCCAGCAGCTCGATACAGGGCGCTGGGGAGCTGTTTTTT. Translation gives CASSSIQGAGELFF.